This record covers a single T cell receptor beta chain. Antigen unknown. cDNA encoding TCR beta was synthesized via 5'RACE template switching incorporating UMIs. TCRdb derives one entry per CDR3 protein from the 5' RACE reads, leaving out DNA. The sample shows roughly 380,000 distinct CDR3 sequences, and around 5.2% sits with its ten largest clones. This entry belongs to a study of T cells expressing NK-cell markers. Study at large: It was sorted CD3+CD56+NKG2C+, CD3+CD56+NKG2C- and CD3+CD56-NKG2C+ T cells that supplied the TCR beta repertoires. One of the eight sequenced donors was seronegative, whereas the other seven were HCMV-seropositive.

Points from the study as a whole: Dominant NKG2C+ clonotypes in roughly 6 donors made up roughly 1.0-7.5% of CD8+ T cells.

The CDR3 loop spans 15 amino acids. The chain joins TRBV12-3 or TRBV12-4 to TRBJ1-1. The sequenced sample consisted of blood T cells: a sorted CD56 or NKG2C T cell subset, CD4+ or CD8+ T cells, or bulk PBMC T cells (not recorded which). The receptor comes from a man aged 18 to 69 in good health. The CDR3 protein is CASSHYWVGKTEAFF.